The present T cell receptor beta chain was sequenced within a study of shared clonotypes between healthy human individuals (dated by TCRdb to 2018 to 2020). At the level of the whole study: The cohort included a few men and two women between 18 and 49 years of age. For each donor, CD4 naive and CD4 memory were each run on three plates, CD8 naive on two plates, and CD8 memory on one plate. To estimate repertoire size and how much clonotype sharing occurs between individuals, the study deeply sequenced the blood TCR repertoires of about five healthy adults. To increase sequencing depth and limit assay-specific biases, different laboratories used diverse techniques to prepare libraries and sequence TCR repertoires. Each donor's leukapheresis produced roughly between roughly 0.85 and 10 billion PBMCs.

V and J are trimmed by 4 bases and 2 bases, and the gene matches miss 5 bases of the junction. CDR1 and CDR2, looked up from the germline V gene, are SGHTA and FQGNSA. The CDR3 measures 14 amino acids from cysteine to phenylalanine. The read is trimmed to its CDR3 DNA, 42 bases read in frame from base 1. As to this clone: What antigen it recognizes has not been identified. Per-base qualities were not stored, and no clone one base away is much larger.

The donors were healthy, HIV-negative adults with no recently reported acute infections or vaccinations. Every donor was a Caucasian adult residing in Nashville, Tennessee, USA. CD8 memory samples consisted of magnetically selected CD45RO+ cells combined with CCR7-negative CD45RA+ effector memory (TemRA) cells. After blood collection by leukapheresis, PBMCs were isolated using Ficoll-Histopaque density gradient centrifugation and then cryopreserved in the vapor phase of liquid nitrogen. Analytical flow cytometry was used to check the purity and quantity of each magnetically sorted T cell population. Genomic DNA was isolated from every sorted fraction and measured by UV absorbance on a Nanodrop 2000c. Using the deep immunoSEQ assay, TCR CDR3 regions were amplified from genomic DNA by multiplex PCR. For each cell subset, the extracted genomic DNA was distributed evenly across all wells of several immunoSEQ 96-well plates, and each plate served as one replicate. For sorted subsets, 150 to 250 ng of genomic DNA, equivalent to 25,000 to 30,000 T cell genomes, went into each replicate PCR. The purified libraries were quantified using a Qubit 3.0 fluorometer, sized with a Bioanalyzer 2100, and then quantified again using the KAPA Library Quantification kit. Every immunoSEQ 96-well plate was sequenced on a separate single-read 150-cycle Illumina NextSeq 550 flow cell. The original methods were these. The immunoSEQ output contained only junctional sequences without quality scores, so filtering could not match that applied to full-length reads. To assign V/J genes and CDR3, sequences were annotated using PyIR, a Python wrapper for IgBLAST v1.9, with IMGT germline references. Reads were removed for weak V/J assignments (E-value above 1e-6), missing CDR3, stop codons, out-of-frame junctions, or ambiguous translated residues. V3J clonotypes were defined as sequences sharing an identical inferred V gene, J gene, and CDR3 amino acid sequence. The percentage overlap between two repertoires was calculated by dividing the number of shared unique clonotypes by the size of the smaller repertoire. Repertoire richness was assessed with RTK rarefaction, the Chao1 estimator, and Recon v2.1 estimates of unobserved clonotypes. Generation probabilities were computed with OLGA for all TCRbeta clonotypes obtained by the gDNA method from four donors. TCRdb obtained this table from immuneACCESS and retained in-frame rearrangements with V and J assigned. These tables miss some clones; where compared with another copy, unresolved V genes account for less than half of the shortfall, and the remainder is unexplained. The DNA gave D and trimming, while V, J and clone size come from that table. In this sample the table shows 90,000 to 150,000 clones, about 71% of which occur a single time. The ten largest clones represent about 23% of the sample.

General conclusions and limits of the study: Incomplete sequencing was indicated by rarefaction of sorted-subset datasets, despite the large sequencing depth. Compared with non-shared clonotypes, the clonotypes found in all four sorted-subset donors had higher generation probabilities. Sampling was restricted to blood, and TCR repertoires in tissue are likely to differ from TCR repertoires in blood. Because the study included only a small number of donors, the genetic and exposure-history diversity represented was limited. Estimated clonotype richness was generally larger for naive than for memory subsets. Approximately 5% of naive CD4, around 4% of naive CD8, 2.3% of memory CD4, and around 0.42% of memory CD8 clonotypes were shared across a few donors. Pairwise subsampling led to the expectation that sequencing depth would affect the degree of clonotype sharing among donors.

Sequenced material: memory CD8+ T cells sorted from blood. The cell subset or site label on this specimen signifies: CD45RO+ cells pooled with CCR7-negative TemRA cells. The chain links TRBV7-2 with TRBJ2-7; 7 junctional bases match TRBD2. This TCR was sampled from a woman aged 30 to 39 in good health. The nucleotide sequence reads TGTGCCAGCAGCTATGGGGGAGGGACCTACGAGCAGTACTTC. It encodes CASSYGGGTYEQYF.